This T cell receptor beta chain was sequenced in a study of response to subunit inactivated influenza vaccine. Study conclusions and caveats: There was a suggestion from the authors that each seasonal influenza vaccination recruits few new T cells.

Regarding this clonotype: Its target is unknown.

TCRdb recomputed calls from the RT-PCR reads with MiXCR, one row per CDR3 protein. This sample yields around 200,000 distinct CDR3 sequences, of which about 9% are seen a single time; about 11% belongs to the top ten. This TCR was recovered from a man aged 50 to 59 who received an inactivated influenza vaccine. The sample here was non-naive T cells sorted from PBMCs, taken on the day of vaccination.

The CDR3 region is CASSSETVAGGGTDTQYF. Written as DNA, the CDR3 is TGTGCCAGCAGTTCGGAAACTGTAGCGGGAGGGGGCACAGATACGCAGTATTTT. V and J are TRBV12-3 or TRBV12-4 and TRBJ2-3; 11 positions match TRBD2. V was pared by 4 bases and J by 1 base, with 10 bases of the junction left unmatched. The CDR3 contains 18 residues.